The rows below give T cell receptor beta chains drawn from one sample of a study of Ad26.COV2.S vaccination and SARS-CoV-2 variants. The repertoire was sequenced with immunoSEQ multiplex PCR; TCRdb's copy has only in-frame clones and lacks some. Here the sample spans about 350,000 clones, around 89% being singletons. This sample comprised peripheral blood, obtained in a trial of Ad26.COV2.S vaccine versus placebo. These TCRs come from a person aged 18 to 65 who received the Ad26.COV2.S COVID-19 vaccine or a placebo. Both conserved end residues are part of each CDR3. Each record gives: D gene, J gene, V gene, clone size, CDR3 DNA, CDR3 protein. A D gene is named only where the DNA matches it firmly. Not every row has a clone size; where given, it reads once, few, many or a size class.

D gene: TRBD1
J gene: TRBJ1-6
V gene: TRBV5-6
clone size: NA
CDR3 DNA: TGTGCCAGCAGCGGAGGGGGCGCAGGATTGGCACCCCTCCACTTT
CDR3 protein: CASSGGGAGLAPLHF

D gene: NA
J gene: TRBJ1-5
V gene: TRBV5-6
clone size: NA
CDR3 DNA: TGTGCCAGCAGCCGGTCTGGTTACAGGGACGGCAATCAGCCCCAGCATTTT
CDR3 protein: CASSRSGYRDGNQPQHF

D gene: TRBD2
J gene: TRBJ2-1
V gene: TRBV30
clone size: NA
CDR3 DNA: TGTGCCTGGAGTCCGATCCGGACTAGCGGGAGGTTGGTGATCAATGAGCAGTTCTTC
CDR3 protein: CAWSPIRTSGRLVINEQFF

D gene: TRBD1
J gene: TRBJ2-7
V gene: TRBV5-5
clone size: NA
CDR3 DNA: TGTGCCAGCAGCCCGAGTCCGGGACAGGCCTACGAGCAGTACTTC
CDR3 protein: CASSPSPGQAYEQYF

D gene: NA
J gene: TRBJ1-1
V gene: TRBV28
clone size: NA
CDR3 DNA: TGTGCCAGCAGTTTATTGGACACTGAAGCTTTCTTT
CDR3 protein: CASSLLDTEAFF

D gene: NA
J gene: TRBJ2-2
V gene: TRBV5-1
clone size: NA
CDR3 DNA: TGCGCCAGCAGCTGGGACGCCAACACCGGGGAGCTGTTTTTT
CDR3 protein: CASSWDANTGELFF

D gene: NA
J gene: TRBJ2-2
V gene: TRBV12-3/TRBV12-4
clone size: NA
CDR3 DNA: TGTGCCAGCAGTTTTGGGGAGCTGTTTTTT
CDR3 protein: CASSFGELFF

D gene: NA
J gene: TRBJ2-7
V gene: TRBV11-2
clone size: NA
CDR3 DNA: TGTGCCAGCAGCTTCCAGAGAATCAACTACGAGCAGTACTTC
CDR3 protein: CASSFQRINYEQYF

D gene: NA
J gene: TRBJ2-1
V gene: TRBV28
clone size: NA
CDR3 DNA: TGTGCCAGCAGTTTATTTGGCAGTGGGCTTTACAATGAGCAGTTCTTC
CDR3 protein: CASSLFGSGLYNEQFF

D gene: NA
J gene: TRBJ2-7
V gene: TRBV10-3
clone size: NA
CDR3 DNA: TGTGCCATCAGGGACCAAACCTACGAGCAGTACTTC
CDR3 protein: CAIRDQTYEQYF

D gene: NA
J gene: TRBJ2-1
V gene: TRBV18
clone size: NA
CDR3 DNA: TGTGCCAGCTCACCGATCACAGGGAGTACCTACAATGAGCAGTTCTTC
CDR3 protein: CASSPITGSTYNEQFF

D gene: TRBD2
J gene: TRBJ2-5
V gene: TRBV7-8
clone size: NA
CDR3 DNA: TGTGCCAGCAGCTTAGTTAGCGGGGGGTACCAAGAGACCCAGTACTTC
CDR3 protein: CASSLVSGGYQETQYF

D gene: TRBD1
J gene: TRBJ2-7
V gene: TRBV2
clone size: few
CDR3 DNA: TGTGCCAGCAGTGGGTCAGGGGGCGGAACCTACGAGCAGTACTTC
CDR3 protein: CASSGSGGGTYEQYF

D gene: NA
J gene: TRBJ1-5
V gene: TRBV18
clone size: few
CDR3 DNA: TGTGCCAGCTCACTCCGGATTGGGGAGCCCCAGCATTTT
CDR3 protein: CASSLRIGEPQHF

D gene: NA
J gene: TRBJ1-1
V gene: TRBV19
clone size: NA
CDR3 DNA: TGTGCCAGTAGTATTGTAGAGCAGAACACTGAAGCTTTCTTT
CDR3 protein: CASSIVEQNTEAFF

D gene: NA
J gene: TRBJ1-5
V gene: TRBV19
clone size: NA
CDR3 DNA: TGTGCCAGTAGACGGGACGGTAATCAGCCCCAGCATTTT
CDR3 protein: CASRRDGNQPQHF

D gene: TRBD2
J gene: TRBJ2-7
V gene: TRBV6-6
clone size: NA
CDR3 DNA: TGTGCCAGCAGGGGAGGGACTAGCGGGGTCAGGCAGTACTTC
CDR3 protein: CASRGGTSGVRQYF

D gene: NA
J gene: TRBJ1-5
V gene: TRBV28
clone size: NA
CDR3 DNA: TGTGCCAGCAGTTTATCATGGCAGCCCCAGCATTTT
CDR3 protein: CASSLSWQPQHF

D gene: TRBD1
J gene: TRBJ1-2
V gene: TRBV28
clone size: NA
CDR3 DNA: TGTGCCAGCAGTTTACTGAGGACAGGGGGCCATGGCTACACCTTC
CDR3 protein: CASSLLRTGGHGYTF

D gene: NA
J gene: TRBJ1-3
V gene: TRBV5-6
clone size: NA
CDR3 DNA: TGTGCCAGCAGCTTGGCGTTAGCAGAAGCTGGAAACACCATATATTTT
CDR3 protein: CASSLALAEAGNTIYF

D gene: NA
J gene: TRBJ1-5
V gene: TRBV28
clone size: NA
CDR3 DNA: TGTGCCAGCAGCCGTCCCAGCTCTCATCAGCCCCAGCATTTT
CDR3 protein: CASSRPSSHQPQHF

D gene: TRBD1
J gene: TRBJ2-1
V gene: TRBV2
clone size: NA
CDR3 DNA: TGTGCCAGCAGATTGGACAGGGAGAATGAGCAGTTCTTC
CDR3 protein: CASRLDRENEQFF

D gene: NA
J gene: TRBJ1-1
V gene: TRBV6-4
clone size: NA
CDR3 DNA: TGTGCCAGCTCCAGGAACATGAACACTGAAGCTTTCTTT
CDR3 protein: CASSRNMNTEAFF

D gene: NA
J gene: TRBJ1-4
V gene: TRBV6-4
clone size: NA
CDR3 DNA: TGTGCCAGCAGTGACGACGGGACTCCCGAAAAACTGTTTTTT
CDR3 protein: CASSDDGTPEKLFF

D gene: NA
J gene: TRBJ1-2
V gene: TRBV18
clone size: NA
CDR3 DNA: TGTGCCAGCTCACCGGGGACAAGCTATGGCTACACCTTC
CDR3 protein: CASSPGTSYGYTF

D gene: NA
J gene: TRBJ1-1
V gene: TRBV7-8
clone size: NA
CDR3 DNA: TGTGCCAGCAGCTCCCGTATCAACACTGAAGCTTTCTTT
CDR3 protein: CASSSRINTEAFF

D gene: TRBD1
J gene: TRBJ2-3
V gene: TRBV18
clone size: NA
CDR3 DNA: TGTGCCAGCTCACAGGACAGGGGGGCACCGGATACGCAGTATTTT
CDR3 protein: CASSQDRGAPDTQYF

D gene: NA
J gene: TRBJ1-1
V gene: TRBV18
clone size: NA
CDR3 DNA: TGTGCCAGCTCACTCTTGACCACGAACACTGAAGCTTTCTTT
CDR3 protein: CASSLLTTNTEAFF

D gene: NA
J gene: TRBJ2-2
V gene: TRBV9
clone size: NA
CDR3 DNA: TGTGCCAGCAGCGTTCACCAGGGACCTAGCGTGGAGCTGTTTTTT
CDR3 protein: CASSVHQGPSVELFF

D gene: TRBD1
J gene: TRBJ2-1
V gene: TRBV5-4
clone size: NA
CDR3 DNA: TGTGCCAGCAGCTTGGAACAGGGGGGCTACAATGAGCAGTTCTTC
CDR3 protein: CASSLEQGGYNEQFF

D gene: NA
J gene: TRBJ1-1
V gene: TRBV7-9
clone size: NA
CDR3 DNA: TGTGCCAGCAGAAGGGAAGAGACTGAAGCTTTCTTT
CDR3 protein: CASRREETEAFF

D gene: TRBD2
J gene: TRBJ2-2
V gene: TRBV6-2/TRBV6-3
clone size: few
CDR3 DNA: TGTGCCAGCAGTTACTCGACTAGCGGGGGGGCGAACACCGGGGAGCTGTTTTTT
CDR3 protein: CASSYSTSGGANTGELFF

D gene: NA
J gene: TRBJ2-6
V gene: TRBV5-6
clone size: NA
CDR3 DNA: TGTGCCAGCAGTCGGCCAGGGAACCGAGAGGCTGGGGCCAACGTCCTGACTTTC
CDR3 protein: CASSRPGNREAGANVLTF